The 27 T cell receptor beta chains given below trace back to one sample, sequenced in a study of blood T cell repertoires in COVID-19. Generated by immunoSEQ multiplex PCR, the TCRdb table keeps only in-frame clones and is missing some. The sample yields around 100,000 clones, about four fifths seen once. The material sequenced was peripheral blood. All receptors derive from a man in his sixties with acute or convalescent COVID-19.

This chain connects TRBV29-1 to TRBJ2-1; D is uncertain. V was cut by 2 bases and J by 4 bases, with 6 bases left in between. The germline CDR1 and CDR2 sequences are SQVTM and ANQGSEA. There are 12 residues in the CDR3. In DNA, the CDR3 is TGCAGCGTTGAACCTAATTACAATGAGCAGTTCTTC. Amino acid sequence: CSVEPNYNEQFF.

The rearrangement uses TRBV19 and TRBJ1-4; tentative D call: TRBD1 (6 bases). The V gene's germline CDR1 is LNHDA and CDR2 SQIVND (reference sequence). Deletions cut 6 bases from V and 1 base from J, with 24 bases between. The CDR3 consists of 19 residues. The CDR3 nucleotides read TGTGCCAGTAGCACCCCGGGACACCCCTTATGGGGAACTAATGAAAAACTGTTTTTT. This encodes CASSTPGHPLWGTNEKLFF.

V gene TRBV5-1 combines with J gene TRBJ2-3; 8 nucleotides line up with TRBD1. The germline gives CDR1 SGHRS, CDR2 YFSETQ. The CDR3 has 15 residues. Unmatched junction bases numbered 4, after V lost 2 bases and J lost 2 bases. The CDR3 nucleotides read TGCGCCAGCAGCTTTAGGACAGGGTTCACAGATACGCAGTATTTT. Translated: CASSFRTGFTDTQYF.

The rearrangement uses TRBV7-6 and TRBJ2-3; 8 bases are a match to TRBD1. The junction had 6 bases not matched to a gene; V was cut back by 1 base and J by 3 bases. Looked up from germline, CDR1 is SGHVS and CDR2 is FNYEAQ. This CDR3 comprises 16 residues. The CDR3 protein is CASSLGAGGLTDTQYF. Here the CDR3 DNA reads TGTGCCAGCAGCTTAGGGGCAGGGGGCTTAACAGATACGCAGTATTTT.

Only one count was recorded for this clone. The V call is TRBV4-1, the J call TRBJ2-1, with a possible D match to TRBD2 (5 bases). Trimming pared 0 bases from V and 7 bases from J, leaving 22 bases between. The germline V gene has CDR1 MGHRA and CDR2 YSYEKL. This CDR3 has 18 amino acids. The CDR3 DNA reads TGCGCCAGCAGCCAAGATGCGGCTATTGGAGTGGGGAGTAATGAGCAGTTCTTC. Encoded protein: CASSQDAAIGVGSNEQFF.

This clone was observed a few times. The rearrangement joins TRBV24-1 to TRBJ2-3, with 13 bases aligning to TRBD2. The CDR3 totals 17 residues. Trimming at V came to 4 bases and at J to 2 bases, leaving 5 bases not matched to a gene. Per the germline V gene, CDR1 is KGHDR and CDR2 is SFDVKD. This CDR3 reads CATSDPGTSGNTDTQYF. In DNA, the CDR3 is TGTGCCACCAGTGACCCCGGGACTAGCGGGAACACAGATACGCAGTATTTT.

This rearrangement joins TRBV6-5 to TRBJ1-4; perhaps TRBD1 as D (5 bases). Germline V lookup: CDR1 MNHEY, CDR2 SVGAGI. The ends were cut back, 0 bases at V and 7 bases at J, with 15 bases in the middle. The CDR3 has 16 residues. CDR3 protein: CASSYSRGRGFEKLFF. CDR3 DNA sequence: TGTGCCAGCAGTTACTCGCGGGGCCGGGGGTTTGAAAAACTGTTTTTT.

This chain joins TRBV28 and TRBJ1-6, with 9 bases that match TRBD1. CDR1 and CDR2 (germline): MDHEN, SYDVKM. The CDR3 is made up of 14 amino acids. J was trimmed by 13 bases and V by 4 bases; bases with no gene match: 8. Here the CDR3 reads CASSWTGVLLPLHF. In DNA, the CDR3 is TGTGCCAGCAGTTGGACAGGGGTGTTATTGCCCCTCCACTTT.

The CDR3 bases are TGCAGCGCAAACCCAACAGGGACCGTCGATGGCTACACCTTC. Amino acid sequence: CSANPTGTVDGYTF. The gene calls are TRBV29-1 and TRBJ1-2; D may be TRBD1 (6 bases). Germline CDR1 is SQVTM and CDR2 is ANQGSEA. V gave up 7 bases and J gave up 6 bases, with 21 bases separating them. The length of the CDR3 is 14 residues.

V gene TRBV11-2 combines with J gene TRBJ2-3; no reliable D call. This CDR3 is 13 amino acids long. Trimming removed 5 bases from V and 0 bases from J, with 6 bases in between. Germline V CDR1 and CDR2: SGHAT, FQNNGV. The CDR3, as DNA: TGTGCCAGCAGCCAGATAAGCACAGATACGCAGTATTTT. Translated, it gives CASSQISTDTQYF.

The genes are TRBV15 and TRBJ2-2; D ambiguous. V was trimmed by 1 base and J by 5 bases, leaving 8 bases between them. CDR3 length equals 14 residues. The V gene's germline CDR1 is LNHNV and CDR2 YYDKDF (reference sequence). The CDR3 reads CATSRVTGTGELFF. As DNA, the CDR3 is TGTGCCACCAGCAGAGTTACCGGGACCGGGGAGCTGTTTTTT.

The chain employs TRBV2 and TRBJ2-1; the D gene is possibly TRBD1 (6 bases). V dropped 6 bases and J dropped 0 bases, with 12 bases sitting between them. The V gene's germline CDR1 is SNHLY and CDR2 FYNNEI. The CDR3 loop spans 15 amino acids. CDR3 loop: CASREDSSSYNEQFF. In DNA form, the CDR3 reads TGTGCCAGCAGGGAGGACAGCAGCTCCTACAATGAGCAGTTCTTC.

This sequence joins TRBV19 and TRBJ2-7, with 8 bases aligning to TRBD2. J was trimmed by 5 bases and V by 4 bases; bases with no gene match: 10. CDR1 is LNHDA and CDR2 is SQIVND in the germline V gene (reference sequence). This CDR3 contains 15 residues. The CDR3 nucleotides are TGTGCCAGTAGTACTTGGGCGGGAGGTAAGAACGAGCAGTACTTC. This sequence encodes CASSTWAGGKNEQYF.

V and J are TRBV28 and TRBJ2-7; 13 bases fit TRBD2. CDR3 length equals 16 residues. CDR1 is MDHEN and CDR2 is SYDVKM in the germline V gene. V gave up 1 base and J gave up 3 bases; unmatched junction bases: 3. The CDR3 sequence is CASSLFTSGRGYEQYF. As DNA, the CDR3 is TGTGCCAGCAGTTTATTTACTAGCGGGAGGGGCTACGAGCAGTACTTC.

This clone is a singleton in its sample. This chain links TRBV7-9 with TRBJ2-3, with 7 bases identical to TRBD1. CDR3 length: 16 amino acids. Looked up from germline, CDR1 is SEHNR and CDR2 is FQNEAQ (reference sequence). J lost 4 bases, V lost 3 bases, and 10 bases had no gene match. In nucleotides, the CDR3 is TGTGCCAGCAGCTTGACGGCAGGGGGTGGTGCAGATACGCAGTATTTT. Protein: CASSLTAGGGADTQYF.

The chain couples TRBV6-5 to TRBJ2-7; no clear D. The germline V gene has CDR1 MNHEY and CDR2 SVGAGI. CDR3 length: 13 residues. V lost 5 bases to trimming and J lost 2 bases, with 10 bases between them. The CDR3 DNA follows: TGTGCCAGCAGTCATCCGGTGACCTACGAGCAGTACGTC. It codes for CASSHPVTYEQYV.

CDR3 protein: CASSTGVGLTSYEQYF. The CDR3 DNA reads as TGTGCCAGTAGTACGGGTGTGGGACTTACCTCCTACGAGCAGTACTTC. The rearrangement joins TRBV19 to TRBJ2-7; D may be TRBD2 (6 bases). CDR1 and CDR2 from the germline V gene are LNHDA and SQIVND (reference sequence). The CDR3 sequence is 16 residues long. The germline V and J ends were trimmed by 4 bases and 0 bases, with 16 bases remaining between them.

The gene calls are TRBV24-1 and TRBJ2-3; possible D gene TRBD1, 6 bases. Germline assignment: CDR1 KGHDR and CDR2 SFDVKD. Trimming cost V 9 bases and J 1 base, with 13 bases left between them. CDR3 length: 14 amino acids. In nucleotides, the CDR3 is TGTGCCACCTCGCGTTGGACAGGCACAGATACGCAGTATTTT. This gives the protein CATSRWTGTDTQYF.

This clone has a handful of counts. This sequence joins TRBV27 and TRBJ2-6, with D perhaps matching TRBD1 (6 bases). Germline assignment: CDR1 MNHEY and CDR2 SMNVEV (reference sequence). This CDR3 is built from 14 residues. Trimming stripped 6 bases from V and 4 bases from J, with 10 bases between. The CDR3 coding sequence is TGTGCCAGCAGCCTCGGACAGGGGGCCAACGTCCTGACTTTC. Translation gives CASSLGQGANVLTF.

The rearrangement joins TRBV5-1 to TRBJ1-3, with D maybe TRBD1 (6 bases). The CDR3 spans 19 residues. CDR1 and CDR2 (germline): SGHRS, YFSETQ. V was clipped by 2 bases and J by 9 bases, with 30 bases between them. This chain's CDR3 is CASSLGGVPGGRKEATIYF. As DNA, the CDR3 is TGCGCCAGCAGCTTAGGGGGAGTCCCCGGTGGCAGGAAGGAGGCCACCATATATTTT.

The J gene is TRBJ1-2, the V gene TRBV28; TRBD1 matches at 9 bases. Trimming removed 6 bases from V and 4 bases from J; junction bases left unmatched: 3. The CDR3 sequence is 13 residues long. The germline V gene encodes CDR1 MDHEN and CDR2 SYDVKM. CDR3 amino acids: CASRSDRGYGYTF. CDR3 nucleotide sequence: TGTGCCAGCAGATCGGACAGGGGCTATGGCTACACCTTC.

This chain connects TRBV4-1 to TRBJ1-1, with a tentative D call TRBD1 (5 bases). Germline assignment: CDR1 MGHRA and CDR2 YSYEKL. The ends were cut back, 5 bases at V and 0 bases at J, with 22 bases in the middle. This CDR3 contains 18 residues. The CDR3 loop is CASSSRRETENLNTEAFF. CDR3 nucleotides: TGCGCCAGCAGCTCCCGTCGTGAGACAGAGAACTTGAACACTGAAGCTTTCTTT.

This chain links TRBV28 with TRBJ2-7, with 7 bases lining up with TRBD2. Germline V CDR1 and CDR2: MDHEN, SYDVKM. This CDR3 comprises 15 residues. V gave up 1 base and J gave up 4 bases; unmatched junction bases: 7. This CDR3 reads CASSLFGTTIYEQYF. CDR3 DNA sequence: TGTGCCAGCAGTTTATTCGGGACTACTATATACGAGCAGTACTTC.

The V and J genes are TRBV19 and TRBJ2-4; 12 nucleotides match TRBD2. The CDR3 runs 18 residues. V was clipped by 3 bases and J by 5 bases; unmatched bases: 11. Germline V gene lookup returns CDR1 LNHDA and CDR2 SQIVND (reference sequence). The CDR3 region has the DNA TGTGCCAGTAGTATCCAACCGGGACTAGCGGGTATGGAAAACATTCAGTACTTC. Its protein is CASSIQPGLAGMENIQYF. The full variable domain, in which reference TRBV19 and TRBJ2-4 provide the parts outside the CDR3, is DGGITQSPKYLFRKEGQNVTLSCEQNLNHDAMYWYRQDPGQGLRLIYYSQIVNDFQKGDIAEGYSVSREKKESFPLTVTSAQKNPTAFYLCASSIQPGLAGMENIQYFGAGTRLSVL.

This rearrangement joins TRBV11-2 to TRBJ1-1; 9 nucleotides match TRBD1. CDR3 length: 15 residues. Losses at the gene ends were 7 bases for V and 4 bases for J; bases not matched to a gene: 10. Germline CDR1 reads SGHAT; CDR2 reads FQNNGV. This CDR3 is CASIKTRDRATEAFF. In nucleotides, the CDR3 is TGTGCCAGCATCAAAACCCGGGACAGGGCCACTGAAGCTTTCTTT. Full variable domain (missing parts from reference TRBV11-2 and TRBJ1-1): EAGVAQSPRYKIIEKRQSVAFWCNPISGHATLYWYQQILGQGPKLLIQFQNNGVVDDSQLPKDRFSAERLKGVDSTLKIQPAKLEDSAVYLCASIKTRDRATEAFFGQGTRLTVV.

The chain employs TRBV28 and TRBJ2-5; the D gene is possibly TRBD2 (5 bases). The CDR3 has 17 amino acids. Germline V gene sequence: CDR1 MDHEN, CDR2 SYDVKM. V dropped 6 bases and J dropped 3 bases, with 23 bases sitting between them. CDR3 sequence reads: CASRALGLIDGKETQYF. CDR3 nucleotide sequence: TGTGCCAGCAGGGCTCTGGGATTAATCGACGGGAAAGAGACCCAGTACTTC.

The chain uses TRBV11-2 and TRBJ2-7, with 8 bases fitting TRBD1. The CDR3 spans 14 residues. V was clipped by 3 bases and J by 7 bases; unmatched bases: 8. The germline CDR1 and CDR2 sequences are SGHAT and FQNNGV. The CDR3 protein is CASSFPRGPGEQYF. CDR3 DNA sequence: TGTGCCAGCAGCTTTCCCAGGGGGCCGGGGGAGCAGTACTTC.